These T cell receptor beta chains were read from a single sample in a study of cytomegalovirus exposure and HLA in healthy donors. Sequencing used immunoSEQ multiplex PCR; TCRdb keeps in-frame clones, though not all of them. The sample holds more than 150,000 clones, just under 80% seen once. Material: PBMCs. The receptors were gathered from a woman in her 30s in good health and CMV-seronegative. Both conserved end residues are part of each CDR3. D genes are given only for firm matches.

CASSLGGAGVYEQYF	TGTGCCAGCAGCTTAGGTGGAGCGGGGGTCTACGAGCAGTACTTC	TRBV11-2	TRBJ2-7	TRBD2
CSVVGSMNTEAFF	TGCAGCGTTGTGGGGAGTATGAACACTGAAGCTTTCTTT	TRBV29-1	TRBJ1-1	NA
CASTPILDRGFIQYF	TGTGCCAGCACCCCGATTTTAGACAGGGGTTTTATCCAGTACTTC	TRBV6-6	TRBJ2-4	TRBD1
CASSLVKKLAGGPPETQYF	TGTGCCAGCAGCTTAGTAAAGAAGCTAGCGGGGGGGCCCCCCGAGACCCAGTACTTC	TRBV7-9	TRBJ2-5	TRBD2
CASSPQSGGSYEQYF	TGTGCCAGCAGCCCTCAGAGCGGGGGCTCCTACGAGCAGTACTTC	TRBV2	TRBJ2-7	TRBD2
CASSEQRPQGILWNTEAFF	TGTGCCAGCAGTGAGCAGAGACCCCAGGGGATTCTTTGGAACACTGAAGCTTTCTTT	TRBV6-1	TRBJ1-1	NA
CASSVFDRGDQPQHF	TGTGCCAGCAGCGTATTCGACAGGGGAGACCAGCCCCAGCATTTT	TRBV9	TRBJ1-5	TRBD1
CATSRAGDEKLFF	TGTGCCACCAGCAGAGCAGGGGATGAAAAACTGTTTTTT	TRBV15	TRBJ1-4	NA
CASSFSGAGTGNTIYF	TGTGCCAGCAGTTTCTCAGGGGCCGGGACAGGAAACACCATATATTTT	TRBV2	TRBJ1-3	NA
CAWRLRTGELFF	TGTGCCTGGAGATTGCGGACCGGGGAGCTGTTTTTT	TRBV30	TRBJ2-2	NA